This TCR beta chain was recovered during a study of cytomegalovirus exposure and HLA in healthy donors (dated by TCRdb to about 2017). Regarding the study in general: In an earlier analysis of 550 to 750 of the donors, 250 to 300 Gb of sequence data and some 120 million unique TCR beta sequences from 180 million or so T cells were reported. About 280 gigabases of sequencing data and tens of millions of unique TCR sequences made up an early release that covered approximately 620 HLA-typed donors. Of the roughly 400 genotyped donors, 65% to 90% were placed in the genetic ancestry cluster associated with self-reported Caucasian donors. The study was designed to test whether signatures of past pathogen exposure could be identified by cataloging public T cell receptors. The study used immunosequencing to profile the T cell repertoires of 600 to 850 subjects and linked those repertoires to cytomegalovirus serostatus. Besides the first cohort of under 700 subjects, a separate validation cohort made up of roughly 120 different subjects was used. The study combined high-throughput TCR immunosequencing, statistical association of individual TCRs with disease status, and machine learning to predict cytomegalovirus infection status. A later analysis re-analyzed previously published TCR beta repertoires from several hundred donors and added high-resolution HLA genotyping to study TCR occurrence patterns. Rather than using new phenotypic data, the later analysis identified candidate immune exposures from TCR beta sequences and from how often those sequences occurred across donors. To decide whether each TCR beta V gene segment behaved as functional or pseudogenic, an earlier analysis of several hundred of the donors relied on high-throughput TCR beta sequencing. Donor age, sex, ethnicity and CMV serostatus were compiled together with the repertoire data. Genome-wide SNP genotypes for about 65% of the 666 donors were used in a later genetic analysis, which treated that subset as a discovery cohort. All discovery cohort repertoires had been generated using a single sequencing platform. Both class I and class II loci were covered by HLA typing, at four-digit resolution. The number of typed donors differed by locus: about 629-640 for A, B, C, DRB1 and DQB1; 500 to 550 for DQA1; approximately 600 for DPA1; and some 470 for DPB1. Because of strong linkage in the cohort, roughly five DR-DQ haplotypes were treated as single units for association and clustering. Among about 390 genotyped donors of the cohort, an average of around 240,000 unique TCR beta nucleotide sequences were sequenced per donor, roughly 20% of them non-productive. The investigation overall reported the following: V-gene and J-gene trimming of TCR beta chains was associated with a missense DCLRE1C variant in a later genetic analysis, and the association was replicated in an independent cohort. A later analysis found that TCR association rates varied across HLA loci, with DRB1 alleles showing the most associated TCRs and HLA-C alleles the fewest. The study listed 170 or so TCR beta chains as associated with cytomegalovirus. Only TCR beta chains were sequenced in this cohort, and the absence of alpha or paired-chain data limited detectable features. A later analysis reported that several top co-occurrence clusters appeared linked to parvovirus B19, influenza, CMV and Epstein-Barr virus. An earlier analysis of approximately 600 of the donors showed that most TCR beta V segments appeared in productive rearrangements either about 87% or about 30% of the time, which broadly matched IMGT annotations. The classifier was reported to diagnose cytomegalovirus status with high specificity and sensitivity in both the original and validation cohorts. Assigning TCR associations to individual alleles was difficult when HLA alleles, especially DR and DQ, strongly co-occurred. A few of the identified cytomegalovirus-associated TCR beta chains were confirmed in vitro to be specific for cytomegalovirus antigens. Compared with equally common non-associated chains, HLA-associated TCR beta chains in a later analysis were more clonally expanded and had lower generation probabilities. Because counts were too low, seventeen rarely observed V segments, including chromosome 9 orphons, were excluded from the earlier analysis of under 650 of the donors. HLA typing was unavailable for some donors at each locus, so association tests used only the typed subset. Linkage disequilibrium might explain the correlated functional status among segregating V segments, but an unknown experimental factor could not be ruled out. A further reported finding was that TCR beta sequences accurately predicted the HLA-A and HLA-B alleles for most subjects in the first cohort. Roughly uniform sequencing depth across donors was assumed in presence/absence analyses, although this assumption may not hold. According to a later analysis, most CMV-associated TCR beta chains appeared to be HLA-restricted, and the HLA associations seemed to be driven largely by CMV exposure. Most TCR sequences were observed very rarely across donors, whereas some public TCRs were present in many individuals. The authors suggested that the approach could potentially be extended to other disease states and immunological phenotypes. Compared with the roughly 720-donor mean, donors in an Asian-associated ancestry cluster had fewer N-insertions in productive TCRs, according to a later genetic analysis. Immune exposure information for the cohort was limited to CMV serostatus. A later analysis associated about 17,000 TCR beta sequences with specific HLA alleles at a false discovery rate of 0.05. Some IMGT-functional V segments, including TRBV6-2 and TRBV6-3, could not be told apart with the 87-base-pair reads, so those segments were excluded. A cluster of highly shared sequence variants was judged likely to be a technical artifact of the sequencing pipeline.

Library construction relied on the immunoSEQ multiplex PCR assay. For the multiplex PCR, a mixture combining 60 forward primers for TCR Vbeta segments and 13 reverse primers for TCR Jbeta segments was used. The CDR3 region of rearranged TCR beta genes was amplified from genomic DNA by a multiplex PCR assay. Amplified TCR beta libraries were sequenced as 87-base-pair reads on the Illumina HiSeq System. On the study's bioinformatics: Across the roughly 600 repertoires, a later analysis counted 60 million to 90 million unique TCR beta chains, roughly 11 million of which were shared by at least two donors. To remove PCR and sequencing errors, raw reads were error-corrected and collapsed into unique sequences using a nearest-neighbor algorithm that merged closely related sequences. CDR3 sequences were aligned to IMGT reference sequences to assign V, D and J gene segments. For a sequence to be retained, a match of at least six nucleotides to both a V gene segment and a J gene segment was required. A rearrangement counted as productive if the CDR3 had no stop codons and remained in frame with V and J, and every other rearrangement counted as non-productive. Following IMGT convention, CDR3 was defined as the stretch from the second conserved V-encoded cysteine up to the conserved J-encoded phenylalanine. The earlier analysis of 587 of the donors excluded sequences that lacked an unambiguous match to a single V gene segment. An earlier analysis of several hundred of the donors called V segments functional above 56.7% productive rearrangements and segregating when the between-donor standard deviation exceeded 5%. A statistical classification framework was developed to diagnose cytomegalovirus status using the catalog of TCR beta chain sequences. V and J gene assignment, in a later analysis, came from comparing TCR nucleotide sequences with IMGT/GENE-DB human TR gene sequences. In a later analysis, CDR3 sequences and most-parsimonious VDJ recombination scenarios were assigned using the TCRdist pipeline. A later analysis defined each TCR beta chain by its CDR3 amino acid sequence plus V-gene family, and excluded reads lacking a unique V-gene family. In a later analysis, a few hundred highly shared, low-generation-probability nucleotide sequences were removed to address suspected cross-contamination and a sequencing artifact. A later analysis calculated a clonal expansion index for each public chain from normalized within-repertoire ranks of inferred template counts. A later analysis computed generation probabilities with a VDJ recombination model fitted to out-of-frame rearrangements, and checked the results against IGoR. In a later analysis, hypergeometric tests were used to score TCR-TCR, TCR-HLA and TCR-CMV co-occurrence, with a repertoire-size bias correction applied to TCR pairs. In a later analysis, false discovery rates were estimated by permuting HLA or CMV assignments 20 times. In a later analysis, co-occurring TCRs were grouped using DBSCAN, and TCRdist sequence similarity was added for clustering within HLA-allele-positive subsets. Repertoires with fewer than 30,000 or more than 120,000 public chains, plus five repertoires with anomalous nucleotide sharing, were excluded from co-occurrence clustering. Sourced from immuneACCESS, this table was stored by TCRdb with only in-frame sequences that have V and J called. A share of the clones is absent; for the studies checked, an unresolved V gene accounts for under half, and the remainder has no known explanation. The DNA was the basis for D and trimming; V, J and clone size are from that table. The sample table records 100,000 to 150,000 clones. Approximately 0.93% of the sample is in the top ten clones.

Turning to this clone: There is no known antigen for this receptor.

Trimming costs V 3 bases and J 0 bases, and their ends lie 12 bases apart. The germline V gene sets CDR1 to SQVTM and CDR2 to ANQGSEA. Measured from the cysteine to the phenylalanine, the CDR3 is 14 residues long. Of all the DNA, just the CDR3 is kept, 42 bases in frame from base 1. The cohort consisted of 600 to 750 healthy bone marrow donors. Cohort members were all nominally healthy when sampled, although unrecorded immune exposures were likely present. The donor was CMV seronegative and belonged to the group of over 300 seronegative cohort members. A peripheral blood sample was provided by each donor, and peripheral blood mononuclear cells were used for TCR beta sequencing. Genomic DNA extraction from the blood cell samples was performed with the Qiagen DNeasy Blood Extraction Kit.

This sequence originates from a man aged 18 to 29 in good health and CMV-seronegative. This chain is built from TRBV29-1 and TRBJ2-7; the best D guess is TRBD1, with 6 bases matching. The sequenced sample was PBMCs. The nucleotide sequence reads TGCAGCGTTGAGATACAGGGACACTCCTACGAGCAGTACTTC. Its protein reads: CSVEIQGHSYEQYF.